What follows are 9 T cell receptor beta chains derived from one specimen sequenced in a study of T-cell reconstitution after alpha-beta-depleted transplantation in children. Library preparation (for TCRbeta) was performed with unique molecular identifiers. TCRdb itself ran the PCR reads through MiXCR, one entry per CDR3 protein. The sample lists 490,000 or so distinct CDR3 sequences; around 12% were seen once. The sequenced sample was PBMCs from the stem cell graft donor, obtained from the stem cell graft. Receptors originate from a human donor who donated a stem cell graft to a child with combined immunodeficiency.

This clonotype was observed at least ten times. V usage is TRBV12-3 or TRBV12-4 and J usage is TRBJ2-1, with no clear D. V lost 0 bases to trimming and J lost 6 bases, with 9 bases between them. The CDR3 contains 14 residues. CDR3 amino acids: CASSLAGLGNEQFF. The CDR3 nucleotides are TGTGCCAGCAGTTTAGCAGGGTTGGGCAATGAGCAGTTCTTC.

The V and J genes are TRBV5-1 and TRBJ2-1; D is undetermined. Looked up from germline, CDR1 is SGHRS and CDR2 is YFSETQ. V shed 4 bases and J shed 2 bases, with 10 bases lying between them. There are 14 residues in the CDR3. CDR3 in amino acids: CASSRFSTYNEQFF. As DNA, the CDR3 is TGCGCCAGCAGCAGGTTTAGTACCTACAATGAGCAGTTCTTC.

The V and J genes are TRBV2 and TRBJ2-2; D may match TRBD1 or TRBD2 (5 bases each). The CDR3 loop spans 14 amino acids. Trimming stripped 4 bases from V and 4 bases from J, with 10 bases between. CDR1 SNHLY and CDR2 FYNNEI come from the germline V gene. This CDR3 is CASSGDRLTGELFF. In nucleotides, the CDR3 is TGTGCCAGCAGTGGGGACCGTCTCACCGGGGAGCTGTTTTTT.

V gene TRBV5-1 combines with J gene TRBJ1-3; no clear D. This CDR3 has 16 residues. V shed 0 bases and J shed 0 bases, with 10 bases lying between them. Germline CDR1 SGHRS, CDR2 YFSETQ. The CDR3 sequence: CASSLERASSGNTIYF. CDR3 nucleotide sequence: TGCGCCAGCAGCTTGGAAAGGGCGAGCTCTGGAAACACCATATATTTT.

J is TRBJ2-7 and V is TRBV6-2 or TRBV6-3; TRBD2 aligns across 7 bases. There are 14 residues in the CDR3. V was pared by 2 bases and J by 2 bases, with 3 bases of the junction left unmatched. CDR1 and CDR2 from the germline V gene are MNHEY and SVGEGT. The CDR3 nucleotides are TGTGCCAGCAGTTACAGGCGGGAGCCCTACGAGCAGTACTTC. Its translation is CASSYRREPYEQYF.

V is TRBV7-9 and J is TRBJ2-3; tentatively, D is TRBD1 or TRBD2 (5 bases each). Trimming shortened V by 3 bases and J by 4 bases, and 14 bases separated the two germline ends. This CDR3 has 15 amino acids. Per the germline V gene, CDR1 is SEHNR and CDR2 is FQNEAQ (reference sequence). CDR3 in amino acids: CASSLLVWGSDTQYF. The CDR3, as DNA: TGTGCCAGCAGCTTGCTGGTGTGGGGGTCAGATACGCAGTATTTT.

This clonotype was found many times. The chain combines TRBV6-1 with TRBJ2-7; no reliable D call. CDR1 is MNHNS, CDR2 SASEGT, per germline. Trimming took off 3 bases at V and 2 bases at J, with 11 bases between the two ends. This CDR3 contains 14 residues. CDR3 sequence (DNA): TGTGCCAGCAGTGATTTTACAGCCGCCTACGAGCAGTACTTC. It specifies CASSDFTAAYEQYF.

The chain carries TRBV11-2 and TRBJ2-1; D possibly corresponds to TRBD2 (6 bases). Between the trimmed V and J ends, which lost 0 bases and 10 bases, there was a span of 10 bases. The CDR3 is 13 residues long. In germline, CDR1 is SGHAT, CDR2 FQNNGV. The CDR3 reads CASSLEVDYEQFF. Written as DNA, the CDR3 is TGTGCCAGCAGCTTAGAGGTGGACTACGAGCAGTTCTTC. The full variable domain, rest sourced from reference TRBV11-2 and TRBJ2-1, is EAGVAQSPRYKIIEKRQSVAFWCNPISGHATLYWYQQILGQGPKLLIQFQNNGVVDDSQLPKDRFSAERLKGVDSTLKIQPAKLEDSAVYLCASSLEVDYEQFFGPGTRLTVL.

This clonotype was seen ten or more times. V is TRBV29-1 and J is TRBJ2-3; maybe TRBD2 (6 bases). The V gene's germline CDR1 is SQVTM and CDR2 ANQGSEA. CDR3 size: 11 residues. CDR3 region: CSGTHTDTQYF. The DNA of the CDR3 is TGCAGTGGGACTCACACAGATACGCAGTATTTT.